This T cell receptor (beta chain) came from a study of OX40 agonist ivuxolimab in advanced cancers. The V gene end was trimmed by 1 base and the J gene end by 3 bases; junction bases not matched to a gene: 11. The CDR3 is 18 residues long. Repertoires were generated with immunoSEQ multiplex PCR, while TCRdb's copy carries only in-frame clones and drops some. The sample contains more than 12,000 clones, approximately 80% of which appear only once. The chain is built from TRBV5-3 and TRBJ2-3; 10 bases line up with TRBD2. TRBV5-3 is reported as an ORF; its role is uncertain. This sequence originates from an adult with an advanced solid tumor such as melanoma, head and neck, liver or kidney cancer. Sequences were derived from CD4+ or CD8+ T cells sorted from blood, sampled in a trial of the OX40 agonist ivuxolimab. The CDR3: CARSLPVRASGSTDTQYF. In DNA, the CDR3 is TGTGCCAGAAGCTTGCCAGTGAGAGCTAGCGGGAGTACAGATACGCAGTATTTT.